This T cell receptor (beta chain) was observed in a study of shared clonotypes between healthy human individuals. Germline values: CDR1 KGHSH, CDR2 LQKENI. The junction had 6 bases not matched to a gene; V was cut back by 3 bases and J by 5 bases. The CDR3 loop spans 14 amino acids. Naive CD8 populations comprised CD45RO-negative cells positively selected for CCR7, excluding terminally differentiated effector memory CD45RA+ cells. Data came from immunoSEQ multiplex PCR; TCRdb stores just in-frame clones and leaves some out. The top ten clones hold about 1.6% of a sample with over 2,000,000 clones, approximately 92% of them seen once.

Sequences were obtained from naive CD8+ T cells from PBMCs. The clonotype originates from a man in his late teens or twenties in good health. Some clones in this sample may be carry-over from other donors' samples. The chain couples TRBV18 to TRBJ1-1, with 7 positions matching TRBD1. The CDR3 DNA sequence: TGTGCCAGCTCACCGGGGTCAGGGGGGACTGAAGCTTTCTTT. This encodes CASSPGSGGTEAFF.